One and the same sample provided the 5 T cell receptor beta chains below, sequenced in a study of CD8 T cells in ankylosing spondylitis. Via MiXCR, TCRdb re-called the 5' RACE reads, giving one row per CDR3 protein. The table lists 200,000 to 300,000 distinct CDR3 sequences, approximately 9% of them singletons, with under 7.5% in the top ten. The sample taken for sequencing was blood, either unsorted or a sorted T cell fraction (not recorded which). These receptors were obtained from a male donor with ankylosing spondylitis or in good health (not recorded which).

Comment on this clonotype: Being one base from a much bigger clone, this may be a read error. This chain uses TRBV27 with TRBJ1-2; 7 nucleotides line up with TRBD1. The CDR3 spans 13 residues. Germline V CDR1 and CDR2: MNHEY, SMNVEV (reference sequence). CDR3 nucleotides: TGTGCCAGCAGTTTAGTAGGGGGCCTTGGCTACCCCTTC. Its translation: CASSLVGGLGYPF.

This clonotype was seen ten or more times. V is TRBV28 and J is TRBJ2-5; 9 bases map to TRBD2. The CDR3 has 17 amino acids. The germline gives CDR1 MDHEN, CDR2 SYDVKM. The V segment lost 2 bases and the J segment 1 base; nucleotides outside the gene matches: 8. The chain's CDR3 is CASSLGHSGRVQETQYF. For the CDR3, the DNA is TGTGCCAGCAGTTTAGGTCATAGCGGGAGAGTCCAAGAGACCCAGTACTTC.

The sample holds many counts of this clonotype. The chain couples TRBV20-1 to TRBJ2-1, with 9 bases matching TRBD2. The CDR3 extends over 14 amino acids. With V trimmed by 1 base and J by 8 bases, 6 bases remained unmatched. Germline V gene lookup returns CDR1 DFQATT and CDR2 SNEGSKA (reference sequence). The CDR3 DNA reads TGCAGTGCTAGAGCGGGCGGGGGGGCCTATGAGCAGTTCTTC. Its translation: CSARAGGGAYEQFF.

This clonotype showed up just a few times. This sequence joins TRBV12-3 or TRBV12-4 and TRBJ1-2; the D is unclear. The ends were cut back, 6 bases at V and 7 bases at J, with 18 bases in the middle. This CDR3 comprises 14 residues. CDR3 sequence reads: CASSLEEAFGGYTF. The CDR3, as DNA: TGTGCCAGCAGCCTGGAGGAGGCGTTTGGTGGCTACACCTTC.

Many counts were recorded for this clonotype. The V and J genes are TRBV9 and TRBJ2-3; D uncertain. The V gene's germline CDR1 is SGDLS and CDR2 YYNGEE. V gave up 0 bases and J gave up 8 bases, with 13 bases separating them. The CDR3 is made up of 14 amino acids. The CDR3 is CASSVEPGTATQYF. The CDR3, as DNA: TGTGCCAGCAGCGTAGAACCCGGCACTGCTACGCAGTATTTT.